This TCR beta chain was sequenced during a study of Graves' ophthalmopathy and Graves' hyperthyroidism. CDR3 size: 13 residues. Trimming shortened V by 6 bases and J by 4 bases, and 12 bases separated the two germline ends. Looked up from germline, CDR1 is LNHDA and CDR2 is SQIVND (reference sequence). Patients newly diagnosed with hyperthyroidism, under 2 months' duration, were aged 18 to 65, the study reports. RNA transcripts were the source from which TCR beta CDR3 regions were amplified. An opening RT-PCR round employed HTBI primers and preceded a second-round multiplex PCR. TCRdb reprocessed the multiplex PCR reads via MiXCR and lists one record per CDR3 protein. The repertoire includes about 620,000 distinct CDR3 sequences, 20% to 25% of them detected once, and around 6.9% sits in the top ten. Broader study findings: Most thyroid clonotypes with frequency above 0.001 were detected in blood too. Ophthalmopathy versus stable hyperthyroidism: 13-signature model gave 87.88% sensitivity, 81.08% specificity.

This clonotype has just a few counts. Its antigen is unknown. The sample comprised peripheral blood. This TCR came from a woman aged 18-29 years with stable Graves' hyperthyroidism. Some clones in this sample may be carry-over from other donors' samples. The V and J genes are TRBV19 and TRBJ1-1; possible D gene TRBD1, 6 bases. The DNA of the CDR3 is TGTGCCAGTAGGAGGGGGGGCGGCACTGAAGCTTTCTTT. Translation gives CASRRGGGTEAFF. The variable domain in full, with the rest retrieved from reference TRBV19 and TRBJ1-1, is DGGITQSPKYLFRKEGQNVTLSCEQNLNHDAMYWYRQDPGQGLRLIYYSQIVNDFQKGDIAEGYSVSREKKESFPLTVTSAQKNPTAFYLCASRRGGGTEAFFGQGTRLTVV.